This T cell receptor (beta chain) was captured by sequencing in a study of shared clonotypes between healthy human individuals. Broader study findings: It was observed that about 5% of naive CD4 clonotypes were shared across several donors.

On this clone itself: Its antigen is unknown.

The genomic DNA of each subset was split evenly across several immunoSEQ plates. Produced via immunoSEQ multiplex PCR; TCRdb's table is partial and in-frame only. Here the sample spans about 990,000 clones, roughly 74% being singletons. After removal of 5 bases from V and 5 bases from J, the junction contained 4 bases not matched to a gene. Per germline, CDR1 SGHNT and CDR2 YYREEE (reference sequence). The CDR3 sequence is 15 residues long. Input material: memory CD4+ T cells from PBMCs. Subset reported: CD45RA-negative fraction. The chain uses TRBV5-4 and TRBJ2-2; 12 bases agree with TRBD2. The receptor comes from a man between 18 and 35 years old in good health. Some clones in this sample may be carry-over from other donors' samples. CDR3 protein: CASSLTSGRTGELFF. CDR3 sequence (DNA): TGTGCCAGCAGTTTGACTAGCGGGAGAACCGGGGAGCTGTTTTTT.